One and the same sample provided the 10 T cell receptor beta chains below, sequenced in a study of T cell responses to AZD1222 COVID-19 vaccine. Sequencing was performed with immunoSEQ multiplex PCR; in TCRdb, only in-frame clones are kept and a portion is missing. The table lists under 150,000 clones, around 94% of them singletons. This specimen consisted of peripheral blood, obtained 28 days after the second AZD1222 dose. These receptors were taken from an adult who received the AZD1222 COVID-19 vaccine.

The chain employs TRBV7-3 and TRBJ2-1; D call uncertain. Germline CDR1 and CDR2: SGHTA and FQGTGA. V was cut by 0 bases and J by 6 bases, with 12 bases left in between. The CDR3 runs to 15 residues. The CDR3 region has the DNA TGTGCCAGCAGCTTAACAGTGTGGCAGAGCAATGAGCAGTTCTTC. Residues: CASSLTVWQSNEQFF.

The chain combines TRBV4-2 with TRBJ2-5; D gene ambiguous. Trimming cost V 1 base and J 2 bases, with 11 bases left between them. This CDR3 contains 15 residues. Germline CDR1 is LGHNA and CDR2 is YNFKEQ. CDR3 in DNA: TGTGCCAGCAGCCAAGGGGTTGGCCATCAAGAGACCCAGTACTTC. It yields the protein CASSQGVGHQETQYF.

The V gene is TRBV6-5, the J gene TRBJ2-1; D may be TRBD1 or TRBD2 (6 bases each). Germline CDR1 reads MNHEY; CDR2 reads SVGAGI. V was shortened by 6 bases and J by 2 bases, with 14 bases between the two germline ends. The CDR3 has 15 residues. The CDR3 loop reads CASSQGGPTYNEQFF. The CDR3 bases are TGTGCCAGCAGCCAAGGGGGGCCTACCTACAATGAGCAGTTCTTC.

V usage is TRBV7-9 and J usage is TRBJ1-1, with a weak D call TRBD1 (6 bases). Germline CDR1 reads SEHNR; CDR2 reads FQNEAQ (reference sequence). V was shortened by 6 bases and J by 1 base, with 12 bases between the two germline ends. This CDR3 has 14 residues. The CDR3 DNA follows: TGTGCCAGCAGGCCGGGACAACCGAACACTGAAGCTTTCTTT. Amino acid sequence: CASRPGQPNTEAFF.

This rearrangement joins TRBV30 to TRBJ2-1; TRBD1 matches at 7 bases. Germline CDR1 GTSNPN, CDR2 SVGIG (reference sequence). J gave up 5 bases and V 0 bases, and 19 bases lay outside the gene matches. CDR3 length equals 19 residues. The CDR3 loop is CAWSVFQGWYSQGDNEQFF. CDR3 nucleotide sequence: TGTGCCTGGAGTGTATTCCAGGGATGGTACTCGCAGGGGGACAATGAGCAGTTCTTC.

This clone came up once. CDR3 region: CASSPGSGTGNTIYF. In nucleotides, the CDR3 is TGTGCCAGCAGCCCCGGCTCCGGGACTGGAAACACCATATATTTT. This chain joins TRBV27 and TRBJ1-3; no firm D call. CDR1 MNHEY and CDR2 SMNVEV come from the germline V gene (reference sequence). Trimming pared 6 bases from V and 2 bases from J, leaving 14 bases between. CDR3 length: 15 residues.

This clone was seen once. This sequence joins TRBV4-1 and TRBJ2-1, with TRBD1 matching 10 bases. V shed 1 base and J 7 bases; nucleotides not matched to a gene: 4. Germline V lookup: CDR1 MGHRA, CDR2 YSYEKL. There are 15 residues in the CDR3. CDR3 sequence (DNA): TGCGCCAGCAGCCAAGTCGGGACAGGGGCGAATGAGCAGTTCTTC. Its translation is CASSQVGTGANEQFF.

The genes are TRBV5-4 and TRBJ1-1, with D possibly matching TRBD1 (5 bases). V was trimmed by 4 bases and J by 0 bases, leaving 13 bases between them. This CDR3 is 15 amino acids long. Germline CDR1 is SGHNT and CDR2 is YYREEE (reference sequence). The CDR3 is CASSPPVGLNTEAFF. Written as DNA, the CDR3 is TGTGCCAGCAGCCCGCCGGTGGGGCTGAACACTGAAGCTTTCTTT.

This clone was seen a single time. This sequence joins TRBV6-5 and TRBJ2-7; TRBD1 agrees at 8 bases. The CDR3 covers 15 residues. The trim removed 4 bases at V and 7 bases at J, leaving 12 bases unmatched. Per the germline V gene, CDR1 is MNHEY and CDR2 is SVGAGI. The CDR3 region has the DNA TGTGCCAGCAGTTTCACAGGGGGAGGAGGCTTTGAGCAGTACTTC. Translated: CASSFTGGGGFEQYF.

The chain has TRBV7-9 and TRBJ2-5; D is possibly TRBD2 (6 bases). Germline V gives CDR1 SEHNR, CDR2 FQNEAQ (reference sequence). This CDR3 region has 15 residues. Trimming cost V 1 base and J 5 bases, with 14 bases left between them. CDR3 region: CASSLGTRGWETQYF. The CDR3 DNA is TGTGCCAGCAGCTTAGGTACTCGGGGGTGGGAGACCCAGTACTTC.